Listed here are 11 T cell receptor beta chains from one sample, sequenced in a study of metastatic and nonmetastatic thyroid tumors (dated by TCRdb to 2019 to 2021). None of the patients had been given any treatment before thyroid surgery. Libraries were built with PCR. Instrument on record: Illumina HiSeq 4000. TCRdb reprocessed the public reads (quality trimming at Q25 with fastp, clone calling with MiXCR) and kept in-frame beta chains. This sample is represented by more than 35,000 clones; 13% of them were singletons. The top ten constitute 9.5% of the sample. Source material: blood. These receptors came from a female donor with papillary thyroid cancer or a benign thyroid nodule (not recorded which). Some clones in this sample may be carry-over from other donors' samples.

This clone was counted at least ten times. Compared with germline, one end of the junction differs, possibly owing to a read error. The rearrangement uses TRBV7-7 and TRBJ2-7; TRBD2 matches at 11 bases. CDR3 size: 13 residues. CDR1 and CDR2 from the germline V gene are SSHAT and FNYEAQ (reference sequence). CDR3 sequence (DNA): TGTGCTAGCAGCTTAGCGGGAGGGTACGAGCAGTACTTC. Its protein is CASSLAGGYEQYF.

The rearrangement uses TRBV20-1 and TRBJ2-3; TRBD2 matches at 8 bases. Germline CDR1 DFQATT, CDR2 SNEGSKA (reference sequence). The V and J ends lost 4 bases and 2 bases, in that order; junction bases with no gene match: 8. The CDR3 covers 15 residues. The CDR3 reads CSANRLAGATDTQYF. The CDR3 DNA sequence: TGCAGTGCTAATCGGCTAGCGGGTGCCACAGATACGCAGTATTTT.

This clone was detected ten times or more. This chain connects TRBV7-8 to TRBJ1-2; D is ambiguous. The germline V gene encodes CDR1 SGHVS and CDR2 FQNEAQ. There are 13 residues in the CDR3. Between the trimmed V and J ends, which lost 1 base and 2 bases, there was a span of 5 bases. The CDR3: CASSLDSNYGYTF. CDR3 in DNA: TGTGCCAGCAGCTTAGACAGCAACTATGGCTACACCTTC.

This clone was recorded at least ten times. The V and J genes are TRBV19 and TRBJ2-1, with 11 nucleotides matching TRBD2. Germline V gene lookup returns CDR1 LNHDA and CDR2 SQIVND (reference sequence). V was clipped by 5 bases and J by 5 bases; unmatched bases: 8. The CDR3 has 16 amino acids. In nucleotides, the CDR3 is TGTGCCAGTAGTCCGATCGGGACTAGCGGACACAATGAGCAGTTCTTC. This sequence encodes CASSPIGTSGHNEQFF.

V and J are TRBV12-5 and TRBJ2-1; 7 positions match TRBD2. The CDR3 is 15 amino acids. Trimming at V came to 3 bases and at J to 3 bases, leaving 5 bases not matched to a gene. Germline V gene lookup returns CDR1 LGHNT and CDR2 FRNRAP. CDR3 region: CASGFSRDYYNEQFF. The CDR3, as DNA: TGTGCTAGTGGTTTTAGCCGGGACTACTACAATGAGCAGTTCTTC.

In its sample, this clone was seen many times. This sequence joins TRBV5-1 and TRBJ2-3; TRBD1 matches 7 bases. The CDR3 length is 14 residues. V gave up 9 bases and J gave up 1 base; unmatched junction bases: 8. CDR1 is SGHRS and CDR2 is YFSETQ in the germline V gene. CDR3 protein: CATTTGQGTDTQYF. CDR3 bases: TGCGCCACCACAACCGGACAGGGCACAGATACGCAGTATTTT.

Concerning this clone: The junction does not match germline at one end; this may be a read error. This rearrangement joins TRBV7-8 to TRBJ2-5, with TRBD1 matching 11 bases. Germline V gives CDR1 SGHVS, CDR2 FQNEAQ. The CDR3 consists of 15 residues. The CDR3 spells CASSADRGRGETQCF. Here the CDR3 DNA reads TGTGCCAGCAGCGCGGACAGGGGGCGAGGAGAGACCCAGTGCTTC.

This clone was observed many times. The V gene is TRBV7-9, the J gene TRBJ2-1; 10 bases match TRBD2. V lost 1 base to trimming and J lost 10 bases; unmatched junction nucleotides: 7. The length of the CDR3 is 15 residues. CDR1 SEHNR and CDR2 FQNEAQ come from the germline V gene (reference sequence). CDR3 sequence: CASSLGLAGVGEQFF. CDR3 coding DNA: TGTGCCAGCAGCTTAGGTCTAGCGGGAGTTGGAGAGCAGTTCTTC.

This clone was detected many times. The chain is built from TRBV19 and TRBJ2-7; the D is unclear. Germline V gene lookup returns CDR1 LNHDA and CDR2 SQIVND (reference sequence). The CDR3 spans 16 residues. With 5 bases removed from V and 3 bases from J, the gap between germline ends came to 20 bases. In DNA form, the CDR3 reads TGTGCCAGTAGTTCTTCGGCGGATTACAGCCTCTACGAGCAGTACTTC. Translating it yields CASSSSADYSLYEQYF.

This clone was detected a few times. This may be a read error: a much more frequent sequence differs by one nucleotide. The same CDR3 can be traced to other DNA sequences in this sample. The chain is built from TRBV6-2 or TRBV6-3 and TRBJ1-1; D possibly corresponds to TRBD1 (6 bases). The germline CDR1 and CDR2 sequences are MNHEY and SVGEGT. This CDR3 region has 14 residues. CDR3 nucleotides: TGTGCCAGCAGTTACGGGGGTAGGGGGAGGGGAGCTTCCTTT. Translation: CASSYGGRGRGASF.

This clone was observed many times. V and J are TRBV19 and TRBJ1-5; no reliable D call. CDR3 size: 11 residues. Germline CDR1 and CDR2: LNHDA and SQIVND (reference sequence). Trimming took 0 bases from V and 6 from J, leaving 0 bases between them. CDR3 DNA: TGTGCCAGTAGTATAGATCAGCCCCAGCATTTT. This sequence encodes CASSIDQPQHF.